Reported below is one T cell receptor beta chain. Per the authors' pipeline: Estimated nucleated cell counts came from reference gene primer amplification. Profiling relied on immunoSEQ multiplex PCR, and the TCRdb table lists in-frame clones only, not all of them. V, J and clone size reflect that table, while D and trimming were determined from the DNA. The sample has roughly 330,000 clones, roughly 90% seen once. The V gene lost 4 bases and the J gene lost 1 base, with 14 bases spanning the gap. CDR1 and CDR2 from the germline V gene are SGHDT and YYEEEE. CDR3 length: 15 amino acids. The data originate from a study of blood T cell repertoires in COVID-19. The wider study: Some COVID-19 samples were acute and others convalescent; all came from the United States, Italy and Spain. The analysed material was cDNA or gDNA that came from T cells, B-cell-depleted T cells, or PBMCs.

The receptor's source is a woman aged 50 to 65 with active or convalescent COVID-19. This chain links TRBV5-6 with TRBJ1-1, with unresolved D. Input material: peripheral blood. The CDR3 is CASSPLGHGNTEAFF. The CDR3 DNA sequence: TGTGCCAGCAGCCCTCTGGGCCATGGGAACACTGAAGCTTTCTTT.